This T cell receptor beta chain derives from a study of OX40 agonist ivuxolimab in advanced cancers. Assay: immunoSEQ multiplex PCR; the TCRdb copy retains only in-frame clones and omits some. The table lists tens of thousands of clones, around 86% of them singletons. V gave up 7 bases and J gave up 5 bases, with 11 bases separating them. The germline gives CDR1 SNHLY, CDR2 FYNNEI. This CDR3 region has 13 residues. The gene calls are TRBV2 and TRBJ1-4; D is perhaps TRBD1 (5 bases). This specimen consisted of CD4+ or CD8+ T cells sorted from blood, obtained in a trial of the OX40 agonist ivuxolimab. This TCR derives from an adult with an advanced solid tumor such as melanoma, head and neck, liver or kidney cancer. The CDR3 spells CASTQGRNEKLFF. The DNA for the CDR3 is TGTGCCAGCACGCAGGGCCGGAATGAAAAACTGTTTTTT.